A selection of T cell receptor beta chains follows, all from one sample in a study of cytomegalovirus exposure and HLA in healthy donors. The assay was immunoSEQ multiplex PCR, and TCRdb's table has in-frame clones only and misses some. The repertoire consists of around 150,000 clones, with 80% to 95% occurring once and the leading ten covering about 0.65%. The sequenced sample was PBMCs. These receptors originate from a man younger than 35 in good health and CMV-seronegative. Both conserved end residues are part of each CDR3. D genes are given only for firm matches. The size field is filled for only some rows; it gives once, few, many or a size class.

clone_size | j_call | d_call | v_call | cdr3_nt | cdr3_aa
once | TRBJ2-7 | NA | TRBV5-1 | TGCGCCAGCAGCTTGGGGGACAAGACCTACGAGCAGTACTTC | CASSLGDKTYEQYF
NA | TRBJ1-1 | NA | TRBV7-8 | TGTGCCAGCAGCTCTTGGGGACAAACGTTTGAAGCTTTCTTT | CASSSWGQTFEAFF
NA | TRBJ2-1 | TRBD2 | TRBV11-2 | TGTGCCAGCAGCTTAGGACTAGCCAATGAGCAGTTCTTC | CASSLGLANEQFF
NA | TRBJ2-5 | TRBD1 | TRBV5-6 | TGTGCCAGCAGCACCGGGACAGGGGATAGGGAGACCCAGTACTTC | CASSTGTGDRETQYF
once | TRBJ2-3 | TRBD1 | TRBV13 | TGTGCCAGCAGCCCGTGGACAGGGGGAACAGATACGCAGTATTTT | CASSPWTGGTDTQYF
NA | TRBJ1-1 | TRBD1 | TRBV5-6 | TGTGCCAGCAAGACGGGACAGGGATATGGCACTGAAGCTTTCTTT | CASKTGQGYGTEAFF
NA | TRBJ2-7 | TRBD2 | TRBV5-1 | TGCGCCAGCAGCTTGGCTGACGGAGCGGGGGGCCAGACGGGCTCCTACGAGCAGTACTTC | CASSLADGAGGQTGSYEQYF
NA | TRBJ1-2 | NA | TRBV7-9 | TGTGCCAGCAGCTTAGTTGGAGCTGCTAACTATGGCTACACCTTC | CASSLVGAANYGYTF
NA | TRBJ2-4 | TRBD1 | TRBV18 | TGTGCCAGCTCACCATGGGCTCAGGGGGCAAAAAACATTCAGTACTTC | CASSPWAQGAKNIQYF
NA | TRBJ1-6 | NA | TRBV6-5 | TGTGCCAGCAGTAATAATAATTCACCCCTCCACTTT | CASSNNNSPLHF
NA | TRBJ1-2 | NA | TRBV19 | TGTGCCAGTAGTATAGCTTCGCGGGTGGGCTACACCTTC | CASSIASRVGYTF
NA | TRBJ2-5 | TRBD2 | TRBV10-1 | TGCGCCAGCAGTGAGTCTAAGAGCGGGACAGAGACCCAGTACTTC | CASSESKSGTETQYF
NA | TRBJ2-1 | NA | TRBV18 | TGTGCCAGCTCACCATCCGGTGGGGCAGGGGTAACGGGTGAGCAGTTCTTC | CASSPSGGAGVTGEQFF
NA | TRBJ2-7 | TRBD1 | TRBV6-6 | TGTGCCAGCAGTTACTCGACAGGGGGCTACGAGCAGTACTTC | CASSYSTGGYEQYF
NA | TRBJ2-7 | NA | TRBV11-2 | TGTGCCAGCAGCTTAAAAGCTTACGAGCAGTACTTC | CASSLKAYEQYF
NA | TRBJ2-1 | TRBD1 | TRBV5-1 | TGCGCCAGCACCAGACAGGGTTCGGGCAATGAGCAGTTCTTC | CASTRQGSGNEQFF
NA | TRBJ1-5 | NA | TRBV30 | TGTGCCTGGGGGGGAGGGCTGGAGCAGCCCCAGCATTTT | CAWGGGLEQPQHF
NA | TRBJ1-4 | NA | TRBV5-1 | TGCGCCAGCAGCTTGGGACCGGCGGCTAATGAAAAACTGTTTTTT | CASSLGPAANEKLFF
NA | TRBJ1-2 | NA | TRBV18 | TGTGCCAGCTCACTACCTGAGGGTCGCGGCTACACCTTC | CASSLPEGRGYTF
NA | TRBJ1-1 | TRBD1 | TRBV18 | TGTGCCAGCTCGCCGGGACAGATGAACACTGAAGCTTTCTTT | CASSPGQMNTEAFF
NA | TRBJ2-5 | NA | TRBV10-3 | TGTGCCATCAGCGCAGGGGAACAAGAGACCCAGTACTTC | CAISAGEQETQYF
NA | TRBJ2-5 | TRBD1 | TRBV30 | TGTGCCTGGAGTGCGACCCATGACAGGGCGGAGACCCAGTACTTC | CAWSATHDRAETQYF
NA | TRBJ2-1 | TRBD2 | TRBV9 | TGTGCCAGCAGCGTGGAACTAGCGGGAGGTAATGAGCAGTTCTTC | CASSVELAGGNEQFF
NA | TRBJ2-3 | TRBD2 | TRBV7-8 | TGTGCCAGCAGCTACTTGAGCGGGAGTCAGCCGAGCACAGATACGCAGTATTTT | CASSYLSGSQPSTDTQYF
NA | TRBJ1-1 | NA | TRBV11-2 | TGTGCCAGCAGAAGTGACAGAAACACTGAAGCTTTCTTT | CASRSDRNTEAFF
NA | TRBJ1-1 | TRBD1 | TRBV7-3 | TGTGCCAGCAGCTCTTCGACAGGGATCGCTGAAGCTTTCTTT | CASSSSTGIAEAFF
once | TRBJ2-2 | TRBD1 | TRBV9 | TGTGCCAGCAGCGTTAAGACAGGGATAACGAACACCGGGGAGCTGTTTTTT | CASSVKTGITNTGELFF
NA | TRBJ2-4 | TRBD1 | TRBV2 | TGTGCCAGCAGAGACAGGGCACCACTAGCCAAAAACATTCAGTACTTC | CASRDRAPLAKNIQYF
NA | TRBJ2-3 | NA | TRBV7-2 | TGTGCCAGCGGGGGGTACACAGATACGCAGTATTTT | CASGGYTDTQYF
NA | TRBJ2-7 | TRBD1 | TRBV4-1 | TGCGCCAGCAGCCAAGTATCCGGACAGGGAGTTTACGAGCAGTACTTC | CASSQVSGQGVYEQYF
NA | TRBJ2-7 | TRBD2 | TRBV27 | TGTGCCAGCAGTTTAGGGGGGGTCTACGAGCAGTACTTC | CASSLGGVYEQYF
NA | TRBJ1-4 | NA | TRBV5-6 | TGTGCCAGCAGCTTGAGAGGAGGGAATGAAAAACTGTTTTTT | CASSLRGGNEKLFF
NA | TRBJ1-2 | NA | TRBV7-2 | TGTGCCAGCAGCCACGACAGAAACTATGGCTACACCTTC | CASSHDRNYGYTF
NA | TRBJ2-5 | TRBD1 | TRBV9 | TGTGCCAGCAGCGTAGAAGAGGTCCCACGGACAGGGGGGTTAGAAGAGACCCAGTACTTC | CASSVEEVPRTGGLEETQYF
NA | TRBJ1-3 | NA | TRBV9 | TGTGCCAGCAGCGTAGAGGGGTATAGCTCTGGAAACACCATATATTTT | CASSVEGYSSGNTIYF
NA | TRBJ1-1 | NA | TRBV5-6 | TGTGCCAGCAGCTTGTTCGGGAGGAACACTGAAGCTTTCTTT | CASSLFGRNTEAFF
NA | TRBJ1-2 | TRBD1 | TRBV9 | TGTGCCAGCAGAATGACAGGGGGGAATGGCTACACCTTC | CASRMTGGNGYTF
NA | TRBJ1-1 | TRBD1 | TRBV30 | TGTGCCTGGAAGGGGGGACAGGGGAGTTCCAACACTGAAGCTTTCTTT | CAWKGGQGSSNTEAFF
NA | TRBJ2-1 | NA | TRBV27 | TGTGCCAGCAGCCGCACTCCGGGATTACTACAACTAGAGCAGTTCTTC | CASSRTPGLLQLEQFF
once | TRBJ2-1 | TRBD2 | TRBV11-3 | TGTGCCAGCAGCGAAACAGTGGGACTAGCGGGAGGAGGAGAGCAGTTCTTC | CASSETVGLAGGGEQFF
once | TRBJ2-1 | TRBD2 | TRBV4-3 | TGCGCCAGCAGCCAAAACCGGGGGGGCCCCTACAATGAGCAGTTCTTC | CASSQNRGGPYNEQFF
NA | TRBJ1-2 | NA | TRBV7-2 | TGTGCCAGCAGCTTAGGTGTGTGGGGGAGGAATGGCTACACCTTC | CASSLGVWGRNGYTF
NA | TRBJ2-3 | NA | TRBV6-1 | TGTGCCAGCAGGGCCACCAGGGCGGATACGCAGTATTTT | CASRATRADTQYF
NA | TRBJ1-3 | NA | TRBV6-1 | TGTGCCAGCAGTCCTGAGTCTGGAAACACCATATATTTT | CASSPESGNTIYF